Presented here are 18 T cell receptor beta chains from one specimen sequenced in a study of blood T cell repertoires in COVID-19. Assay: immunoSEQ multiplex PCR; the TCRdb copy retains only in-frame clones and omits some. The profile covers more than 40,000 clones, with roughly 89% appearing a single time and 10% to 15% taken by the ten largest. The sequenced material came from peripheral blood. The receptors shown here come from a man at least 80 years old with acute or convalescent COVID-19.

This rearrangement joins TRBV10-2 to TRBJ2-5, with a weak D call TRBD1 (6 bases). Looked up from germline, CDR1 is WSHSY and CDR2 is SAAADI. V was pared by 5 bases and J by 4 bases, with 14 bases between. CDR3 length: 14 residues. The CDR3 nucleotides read TGCGCCAGCAGTCGGCCAGGGGTCCTAGAGACCCAGTACTTC. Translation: CASSRPGVLETQYF.

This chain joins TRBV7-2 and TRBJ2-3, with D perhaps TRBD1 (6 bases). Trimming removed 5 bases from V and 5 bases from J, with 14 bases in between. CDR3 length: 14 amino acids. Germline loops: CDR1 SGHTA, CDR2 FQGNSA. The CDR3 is CASSPSHRVDTQYF. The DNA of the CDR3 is TGTGCCAGCAGCCCCTCCCACAGGGTAGATACGCAGTATTTT.

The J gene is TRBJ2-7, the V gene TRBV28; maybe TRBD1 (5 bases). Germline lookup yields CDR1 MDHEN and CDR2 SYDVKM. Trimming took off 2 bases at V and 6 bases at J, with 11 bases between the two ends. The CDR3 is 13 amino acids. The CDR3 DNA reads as TGTGCCAGCAGTTTAGGGCAGGGCCCCGAGCAGTACTTC. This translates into CASSLGQGPEQYF.

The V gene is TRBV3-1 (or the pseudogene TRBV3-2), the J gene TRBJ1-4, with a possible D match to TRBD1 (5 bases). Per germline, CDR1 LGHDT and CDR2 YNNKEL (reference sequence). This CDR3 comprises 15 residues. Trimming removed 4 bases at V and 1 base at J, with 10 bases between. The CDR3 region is CASSLAGGTNEKLFF. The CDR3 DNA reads TGTGCCAGCAGCCTCGCGGGGGGAACTAATGAAAAACTGTTTTTT.

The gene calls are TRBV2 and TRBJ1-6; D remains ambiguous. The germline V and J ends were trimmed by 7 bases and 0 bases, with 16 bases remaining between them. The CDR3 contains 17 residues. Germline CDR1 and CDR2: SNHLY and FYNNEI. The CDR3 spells CASKVERASSYNSPLHF. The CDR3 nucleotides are TGTGCCAGCAAAGTGGAGCGCGCGAGCTCCTATAATTCACCCCTCCACTTT.

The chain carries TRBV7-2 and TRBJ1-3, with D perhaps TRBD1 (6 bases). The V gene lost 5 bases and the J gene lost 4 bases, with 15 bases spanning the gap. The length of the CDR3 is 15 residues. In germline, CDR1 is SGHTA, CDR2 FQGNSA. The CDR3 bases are TGTGCCAGCAGCCCGACCGGGGGGGCAGGAAACACCATATATTTT. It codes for CASSPTGGAGNTIYF.

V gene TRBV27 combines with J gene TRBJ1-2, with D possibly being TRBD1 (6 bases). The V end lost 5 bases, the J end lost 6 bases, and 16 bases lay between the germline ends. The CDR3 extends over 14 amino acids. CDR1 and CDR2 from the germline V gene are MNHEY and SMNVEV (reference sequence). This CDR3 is CASSPIGGIDGYTF. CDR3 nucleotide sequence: TGTGCCAGCAGTCCCATAGGGGGAATAGATGGCTACACCTTC.

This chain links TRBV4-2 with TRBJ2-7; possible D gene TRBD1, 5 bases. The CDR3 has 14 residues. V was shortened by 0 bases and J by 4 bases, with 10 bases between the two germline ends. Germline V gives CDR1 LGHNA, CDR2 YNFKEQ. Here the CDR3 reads CASSQDRATYEQYF. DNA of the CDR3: TGTGCCAGCAGCCAAGACAGGGCTACATACGAGCAGTACTTC.

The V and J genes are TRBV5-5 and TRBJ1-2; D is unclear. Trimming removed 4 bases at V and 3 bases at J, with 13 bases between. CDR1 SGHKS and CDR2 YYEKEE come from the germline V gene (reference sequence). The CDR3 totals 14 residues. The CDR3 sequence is CASSADGVDYGYTF. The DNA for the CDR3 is TGTGCCAGCAGCGCGGATGGCGTGGACTATGGCTACACCTTC.

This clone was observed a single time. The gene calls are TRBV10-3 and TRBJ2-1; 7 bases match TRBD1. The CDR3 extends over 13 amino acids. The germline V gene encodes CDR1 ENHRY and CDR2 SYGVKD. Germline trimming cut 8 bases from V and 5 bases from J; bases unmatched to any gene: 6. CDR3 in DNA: TGTGCCATCCAAAGGGACAGAAACAATGAGCAGTTCTTC. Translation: CAIQRDRNNEQFF.

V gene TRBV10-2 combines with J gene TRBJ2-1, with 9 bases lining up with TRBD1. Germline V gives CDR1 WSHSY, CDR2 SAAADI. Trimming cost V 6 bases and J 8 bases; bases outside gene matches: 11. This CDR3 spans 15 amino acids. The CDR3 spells CASSGGTGGSHEQFF. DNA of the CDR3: TGCGCCAGCAGCGGTGGAACAGGGGGCTCTCATGAGCAGTTCTTC.

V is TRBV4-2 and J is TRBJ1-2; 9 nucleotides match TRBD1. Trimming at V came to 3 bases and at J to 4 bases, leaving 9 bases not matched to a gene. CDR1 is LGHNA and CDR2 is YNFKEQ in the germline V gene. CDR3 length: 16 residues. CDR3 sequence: CASSQGDRVSFYGYTF. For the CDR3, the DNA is TGTGCCAGCAGCCAGGGGGACAGGGTTAGCTTCTATGGCTACACCTTC.

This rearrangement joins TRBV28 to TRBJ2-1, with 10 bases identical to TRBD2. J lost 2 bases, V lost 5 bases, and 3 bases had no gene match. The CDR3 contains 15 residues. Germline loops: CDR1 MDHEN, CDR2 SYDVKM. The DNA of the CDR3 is TGTGCCAGCAGTCTAGCGGGGGTACCCTACAATGAGCAGTTCTTC. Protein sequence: CASSLAGVPYNEQFF.

CDR3: CASSWDRGSTRFYGYTF. The CDR3 coding sequence is TGTGCCAGCAGCTGGGACAGGGGGTCGACCCGATTCTATGGCTACACCTTC. The chain links TRBV5-8 to TRBJ1-2; 11 bases are a match to TRBD1. Germline assignment: CDR1 SGHTS and CDR2 YDEGEE. This CDR3 comprises 17 residues. V trimming: 3 bases; J trimming: 4 bases; junction bases outside the gene matches: 11.

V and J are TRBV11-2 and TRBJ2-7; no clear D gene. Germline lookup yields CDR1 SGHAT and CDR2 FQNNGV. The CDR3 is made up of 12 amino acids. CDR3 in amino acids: CAEVSTYGEQYF. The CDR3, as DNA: TGTGCTGAAGTTTCCACTTATGGCGAGCAGTACTTC.

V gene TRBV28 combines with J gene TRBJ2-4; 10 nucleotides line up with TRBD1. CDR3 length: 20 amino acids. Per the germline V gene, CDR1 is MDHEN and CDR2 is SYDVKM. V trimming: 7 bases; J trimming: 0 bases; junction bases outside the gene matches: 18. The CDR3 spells CASTPSLGTGVGIAKNIQYF. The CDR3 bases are TGTGCCAGCACCCCCTCCCTGGGGACAGGGGTGGGTATAGCCAAAAACATTCAGTACTTC.

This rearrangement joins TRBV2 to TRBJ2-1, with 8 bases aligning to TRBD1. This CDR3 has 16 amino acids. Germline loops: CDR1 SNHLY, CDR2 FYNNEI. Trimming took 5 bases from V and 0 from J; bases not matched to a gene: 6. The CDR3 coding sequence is TGTGCCAGCAGTAGACAGGGGATGTTCTCCTACAATGAGCAGTTCTTC. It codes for CASSRQGMFSYNEQFF. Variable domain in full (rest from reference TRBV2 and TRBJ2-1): EPEVTQTPSHQVTQMGQEVILRCVPISNHLYFYWYRQILGQKVEFLVSFYNNEISEKSEIFDDQFSVERPDGSNFTLKIRSTKLEDSAMYFCASSRQGMFSYNEQFFGPGTRLTVL.

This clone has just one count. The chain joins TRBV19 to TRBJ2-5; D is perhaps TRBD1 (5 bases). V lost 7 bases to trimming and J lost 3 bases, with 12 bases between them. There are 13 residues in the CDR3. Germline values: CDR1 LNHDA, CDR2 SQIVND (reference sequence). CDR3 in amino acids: CASKHNRKETQYF. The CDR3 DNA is TGTGCCAGTAAGCATAACAGGAAAGAGACCCAGTACTTC.